There are many counts of the clone carrying this T cell receptor beta chain. Cohort allocation depended upon clinical history that participants reported. The data derive from a study of blood T cell repertoires in COVID-19. Overall study context: Recovery meant two consecutive negative NP/OP PCR tests, professional clearance, or resolved symptoms. PBMCs, B-cell-depleted T cells, or T cells were the source of the cDNA or gDNA that made up the material.

In the authors' workflow: By means of reference gene primer amplification, nucleated cell counts were estimated. The method was immunoSEQ multiplex PCR; TCRdb's version includes in-frame clones alone and lacks a portion of them. The DNA gave D and trimming, while V, J and clone size come from that table. Here the sample spans around 140,000 clones, 75% to 90% being singletons. V lost 2 bases and J 4 bases, leaving 15 bases between the germline ends. The CDR3 has 15 residues. From germline, CDR1 is MNHEY and CDR2 SMNVEV (reference sequence). The rearrangement uses TRBV27 and TRBJ2-7; D might be TRBD2 (5 bases). Sequenced sample: PBMCs or T cells enriched from blood (not recorded which). This TCR came from a man aged 50-59 years in a cohort exposed to, infected with or recovered from COVID-19 (not recorded which). DNA for the CDR3: TGTGCCAGCAGTTTAGCGGCGGGCATCGGATACGAGCAGTACTTC. Amino acids: CASSLAAGIGYEQYF.